The source of this T cell receptor beta chain is a study of Graves' ophthalmopathy and Graves' hyperthyroidism. Study as a whole: Peripheral blood was gathered at the point of initial diagnosis, before any treatment started. Study-level results: The blood repertoire also included most expanded thyroid clonotypes above 0.001 frequency.

In germline, CDR1 is MNHEY, CDR2 SVGAGI. The CDR3 loop spans 13 amino acids. The V gene end was trimmed by 4 bases and the J gene end by 5 bases; junction bases not matched to a gene: 5. RNA transcripts provided the template for amplifying TCR beta CDR3 regions. The authors performed first-round RT-PCR with HTBI primers and then a second-round multiplex PCR. MiXCR was run by TCRdb on the multiplex PCR reads, yielding one entry per CDR3 protein. The profile shows over 500,000 distinct CDR3 sequences, over 20% of them singletons. In its sample, this clonotype was seen a few times. The antigen remains unidentified.

The clonotype was recovered from a woman under 30 with stable Graves' hyperthyroidism. Some clones in this sample may be carry-over from other donors' samples. The source material was peripheral blood. The chain combines TRBV6-5 with TRBJ2-7; 7 nucleotides align to TRBD1. CDR3 loop: CASSWGQKNEQYF. The CDR3 bases are TGTGCCAGCAGTTGGGGACAGAAGAACGAGCAGTACTTC.